The clone carrying this T cell receptor (beta chain) was observed at least ten times. What it binds is not known. One entry per CDR3 protein, called by TCRdb with MiXCR from the 5' RACE reads. The table includes hundreds of thousands of distinct CDR3 sequences, around an eighth detected once. This sample stems from a study of identical twins. Study-level findings and limits: Weaker excess twin sharing was observed in beta out-of-frame sequences. The study drew conclusions from cross-sectional statistical analysis, not from following the same donors.

The CDR3 runs 15 residues. Germline loops: CDR1 SGHRS, CDR2 YFSETQ. The V and J ends lost 3 bases and 3 bases, in that order; junction bases with no gene match: 9. These data also formed part of another study, on yellow fever vaccine responses in identical twins.

The sample taken for sequencing was CD8+ T cells sorted from blood. The TCR originated in a woman aged 18-29 years in good health. The rearrangement joins TRBV5-1 to TRBJ2-7; 7 nucleotides align to TRBD1. This chain's CDR3 is CASSSGPGQLYEQYF. CDR3 bases: TGCGCCAGCAGCTCGGGACCGGGACAGCTCTACGAGCAGTACTTC. Variable domain in full (rest from reference TRBV5-1 and TRBJ2-7): KAGVTQTPRYLIKTRGQQVTLSCSPISGHRSVSWYQQTPGQGLQFLFEYFSETQRNKGNFPGRFSGRQFSNSRSEMNVSTLELGDSALYLCASSSGPGQLYEQYFGPGTRLTVT.